This T cell receptor beta chain was found in a study of blood T cell repertoires in COVID-19. This table comes from immunoSEQ multiplex PCR, and its TCRdb copy is limited to in-frame clones, with some not included. The sample yields about 44,000 clones, 80% to 90% seen once. The CDR3 contains 15 residues. Germline V gives CDR1 SGHDT, CDR2 YYEEEE. Trimming left V 2 bases short and J 0 bases short, with 12 bases between. The source of this sequence is a man in his 70s with active COVID-19. Sequencing input: peripheral blood. The J gene is TRBJ2-7, the V gene TRBV5-6; D remains unclear. This chain's CDR3 is CASSFYLRSSYEQYF. In DNA, the CDR3 is TGTGCCAGCAGCTTTTACCTGAGGAGCTCCTACGAGCAGTACTTC.